The 32 T cell receptor beta chains in this list originate from one sample, sequenced in a study of T cell responses to AZD1222 COVID-19 vaccine. Only in-frame clones appear in the TCRdb table, and some are missing; sequencing was by immunoSEQ multiplex PCR. The sample consists of 110,000 to 150,000 clones, roughly nine tenths of them appearing once. This sample comprised peripheral blood, obtained on day 0 of AZD1222 vaccination. Receptors originate from an adult in good health.

This clone is a singleton in its sample. V gene TRBV7-8 combines with J gene TRBJ2-7, with 7 bases lining up with TRBD1. With 8 bases clipped from V and 2 bases from J, the junction kept 12 bases outside the gene matches. The CDR3 sequence is 15 residues long. Germline assignment: CDR1 SGHVS and CDR2 FQNEAQ. The CDR3 nucleotides read TGTGCCAGCCGACCCCGGGACAGTATAACCTACGAGCAGTACTTC. It is translated as CASRPRDSITYEQYF.

The chain uses TRBV11-3 and TRBJ1-6; 7 positions agree with TRBD1. Germline assignment: CDR1 SGHNT and CDR2 YENEEA. The CDR3 spans 13 residues. Germline trimming cut 8 bases from V and 7 bases from J; bases unmatched to any gene: 5. The CDR3 DNA reads as TGTGCCAGCGGGGACAGTTCCAATTCACCCCTCCACTTT. Residues: CASGDSSNSPLHF.

V is TRBV11-2 and J is TRBJ1-2; possibly TRBD1 for D (5 bases). The CDR3 loop spans 15 amino acids. Germline CDR1 SGHAT, CDR2 FQNNGV. With 6 bases removed from V and 7 bases from J, the gap between germline ends came to 21 bases. The CDR3 DNA reads TGTGCCAGCAGACGGCGGGACCAGAGAGGACGTGGCTACACCTTC. It translates to CASRRRDQRGRGYTF.

The rearrangement joins TRBV30 to TRBJ2-7; 9 bases agree with TRBD1. There are 11 residues in the CDR3. Germline CDR1 is GTSNPN and CDR2 is SVGIG (reference sequence). Trimming removed 4 bases from V and 6 bases from J; junction bases left unmatched: 1. The CDR3 sequence is CAWNRGPEQYF. The CDR3 coding sequence is TGTGCCTGGAACAGGGGGCCCGAGCAGTACTTC.

This clone was recorded only once. CDR3 residues: CASSQDPNAGNTIYF. The CDR3 DNA follows: TGCGCCAGCAGCCAAGATCCTAACGCTGGAAACACCATATATTTT. The V gene is TRBV4-3, the J gene TRBJ1-3; D not certain. The V gene lost 0 bases and the J gene lost 2 bases, with 8 bases spanning the gap. The CDR3 is 15 residues long. Germline values: CDR1 LGHNA, CDR2 YSLEER.

V and J are TRBV28 and TRBJ2-1; D not resolved. V lost 3 bases and J 10 bases, leaving 13 bases between the germline ends. From germline, CDR1 is MDHEN and CDR2 SYDVKM. The CDR3 extends over 13 amino acids. CDR3 in DNA: TGTGCCAGCAGTTTCCCCCCCAACGGGGAGCAGTTCTTC. It yields the protein CASSFPPNGEQFF.

This clone was detected only a few times. The chain is built from TRBV29-1 and TRBJ1-5, with D possibly TRBD1 on 6 matching bases. In germline, CDR1 is SQVTM, CDR2 ANQGSEA. The CDR3 runs 14 residues. Trimming pared 5 bases from V and 0 bases from J, leaving 11 bases between. CDR3 in DNA: TGCAGCGTTTCCAGGGGCGGTAGCAATCAGCCCCAGCATTTT. Translation: CSVSRGGSNQPQHF.

This chain connects TRBV5-1 to TRBJ1-3; D is undetermined. This CDR3 region has 13 residues. V was cut by 5 bases and J by 3 bases, with 9 bases left in between. The germline V gene has CDR1 SGHRS and CDR2 YFSETQ. Written as DNA, the CDR3 is TGCGCCAGCAGAGCGGGCTTTGGAAACACCATATATTTT. It encodes CASRAGFGNTIYF.

V and J are TRBV7-8 and TRBJ1-2; D is perhaps TRBD1 (5 bases). In germline, CDR1 is SGHVS, CDR2 FQNEAQ. Deletions cut 6 bases from V and 1 base from J, with 9 bases between. CDR3 length: 13 residues. The CDR3 protein is CASRGPSNYGYTF. CDR3 nucleotides: TGTGCCAGCAGGGGGCCCAGTAACTATGGCTACACCTTC.

The gene calls are TRBV20-1 and TRBJ2-1; 9 nucleotides line up with TRBD2. The CDR3 is 14 residues long. V was clipped by 3 bases and J by 6 bases; unmatched bases: 6. Germline CDR1 and CDR2: DFQATT and SNEGSKA (reference sequence). The CDR3 reads CSASQTSGLNEQFF. The CDR3, as DNA: TGCAGTGCTAGTCAGACTAGCGGACTCAATGAGCAGTTCTTC.

The chain carries TRBV2 and TRBJ2-7; D ambiguous. Germline assignment: CDR1 SNHLY and CDR2 FYNNEI. V gave up 5 bases and J gave up 5 bases, with 19 bases separating them. The CDR3 has 15 amino acids. The CDR3 nucleotides are TGTGCCAGCAGTACACTAACCCGGGTAGGAGACGAGCAGTACTTC. Amino acid sequence: CASSTLTRVGDEQYF.

A single count supports this clone. The V call is TRBV7-3, the J call TRBJ2-1, with 10 bases that match TRBD2. Germline V CDR1 and CDR2: SGHTA, FQGTGA. This CDR3 comprises 15 residues. The trim removed 5 bases at V and 4 bases at J, leaving 5 bases unmatched. The CDR3 region is CASSPLSGRYNEQFF. CDR3 DNA sequence: TGTGCCAGCAGCCCCCTTAGCGGGAGGTACAATGAGCAGTTCTTC.

In regard to this clone: The sample has other DNA sequences that encode this CDR3 too. This chain links TRBV21-1 with TRBJ2-7; TRBD2 is the table's D call and was not checked against the DNA. TRBV21-1 is an annotated pseudogene. The CDR3 sequence is 20 residues long. The CDR3 loop is CASSKLPPGHRDYGAWEQYF. CDR3 coding DNA: TGTGCCAGCAGCAAATTGCCTCCGGGACATCGGGACTATGGGGCTTGGGAGCAGTACTTC.

The chain joins TRBV28 to TRBJ2-3, with D hard to call. The CDR3 consists of 12 residues. Germline V lookup: CDR1 MDHEN, CDR2 SYDVKM. Trimming took 4 bases from V and 2 from J, leaving 4 bases between them. This CDR3 is CASSWTTDTQYF. CDR3 nucleotide sequence: TGTGCCAGCAGTTGGACCACAGATACGCAGTATTTT.

The chain links TRBV20-1 to TRBJ2-5; no reliable D call. With 1 base removed from V and 5 bases from J, the gap between germline ends came to 5 bases. Looked up from germline, CDR1 is DFQATT and CDR2 is SNEGSKA (reference sequence). CDR3 length: 11 amino acids. CDR3 in DNA: TGCAGTGCTAGAGTTGTGGAGACCCAGTACTTC. Protein sequence: CSARVVETQYF.

This clone has a handful of counts. The chain carries TRBV10-3 and TRBJ2-2, with D possibly matching TRBD2 (6 bases). With 8 bases removed from V and 6 bases from J, the gap between germline ends came to 19 bases. The germline CDR1 and CDR2 sequences are ENHRY and SYGVKD. The CDR3 totals 15 residues. The CDR3 DNA is TGTGCCATCCCGCGGGAAAAAGGGATGGCCGGGGAGCTGTTTTTT. Translated, it gives CAIPREKGMAGELFF.

The rearrangement links TRBV15 to TRBJ2-3; D uncertain. This CDR3 has 13 amino acids. V was cut by 4 bases and J by 6 bases, with 11 bases left in between. Germline CDR1 LNHNV, CDR2 YYDKDF (reference sequence). The CDR3 region is CATSIRDRDTQYF. The CDR3, as DNA: TGTGCCACCAGCATCCGCGACCGGGATACGCAGTATTTT.

The rearrangement uses TRBV7-2 and TRBJ2-3, with 11 bases identical to TRBD2. The CDR3 contains 18 residues. V was clipped by 5 bases and J by 6 bases; unmatched bases: 16. Germline V gene lookup returns CDR1 SGHTA and CDR2 FQGNSA. The CDR3 is CASSPRLAGGWGLDTQYF. The CDR3 DNA is TGTGCCAGCAGCCCGAGGCTAGCGGGAGGATGGGGATTGGATACGCAGTATTTT.

The V call is TRBV5-6, the J call TRBJ2-7; D gene uncertain. The V gene lost 6 bases and the J gene lost 2 bases, with 24 bases spanning the gap. Germline values: CDR1 SGHDT, CDR2 YYEEEE. The CDR3 loop spans 17 amino acids. CDR3 amino acids: CASTLGFRLLGTYEQYF. CDR3 bases: TGTGCCAGCACCTTAGGATTCCGGCTCTTGGGCACCTACGAGCAGTACTTC.

The chain employs TRBV7-7 and TRBJ2-3; possibly TRBD2 for D (7 bases). The CDR3 consists of 18 residues. Trimming shortened V by 5 bases and J by 2 bases, and 23 bases separated the two germline ends. The germline V gene has CDR1 SSHAT and CDR2 FNYEAQ (reference sequence). CDR3: CASSPFPGGQAITDTQYF. As DNA, the CDR3 is TGTGCCAGCAGCCCCTTCCCCGGGGGGCAGGCGATCACAGATACGCAGTATTTT.

V and J are TRBV24-1 and TRBJ2-1, with D tentatively TRBD2 (6 bases). Germline V gene data show CDR1 as KGHDR and CDR2 as SFDVKD. The CDR3 is 11 amino acids. The V end lost 3 bases, the J end lost 13 bases, and 9 bases lay between the germline ends. The CDR3 sequence: CATSDGGSQFF. The CDR3 region has the DNA TGTGCCACCAGTGATGGAGGGAGTCAGTTCTTC.

This clone was seen a few times. The CDR3 nucleotides read TGTGCCACCAGCTCTGGACAGGGAGGTAACACCTTC. It encodes CATSSGQGGNTF. The chain uses TRBV15 and TRBJ1-2; 8 bases align to TRBD1. This CDR3 is built from 12 residues. CDR1 is LNHNV and CDR2 is YYDKDF in the germline V gene (reference sequence). Unmatched junction bases numbered 8, after V lost 5 bases and J lost 12 bases.

J is TRBJ2-3 and V is TRBV5-1; possibly TRBD1 for D (6 bases). Looked up from germline, CDR1 is SGHRS and CDR2 is YFSETQ. The CDR3 covers 16 residues. V gave up 7 bases and J gave up 2 bases, with 20 bases separating them. CDR3: CASGAMTGPYTDTQYF. For the CDR3, the DNA is TGCGCCAGCGGGGCCATGACAGGTCCTTACACAGATACGCAGTATTTT.

V usage is TRBV28 and J usage is TRBJ2-7; 10 bases fit TRBD2. This CDR3 contains 15 residues. After removal of 6 bases from V and 3 bases from J, the junction contained 8 bases not matched to a gene. Germline V gene sequence: CDR1 MDHEN, CDR2 SYDVKM. The CDR3 sequence is CASRGLAESLYEQYF. In DNA form, the CDR3 reads TGTGCCAGCAGAGGACTAGCGGAGTCCCTCTACGAGCAGTACTTC. The whole variable domain, filled in from reference TRBV28 and TRBJ2-7, reads DVKVTQSSRYLVKRTGEKVFLECVQDMDHENMFWYRQDPGLGLRLIYFSYDVKMKEKGDIPEGYSVSREKKERFSLILESASTNQTSMYLCASRGLAESLYEQYFGPGTRLTVT.

DNA of the CDR3: TGCAGCGGTGAGGTGACCCCGAACACCGGGGAGCTGTTTTTT. It is translated as CSGEVTPNTGELFF. V usage is TRBV29-1 and J usage is TRBJ2-2, with D hard to call. The CDR3 extends over 14 amino acids. Trimming pared 7 bases from V and 0 bases from J, leaving 12 bases between. The germline V gene has CDR1 SQVTM and CDR2 ANQGSEA.

The chain joins TRBV19 to TRBJ2-7, with TRBD2 identical over 10 bases. CDR3 size: 16 residues. With 5 bases clipped from V and 2 bases from J, the junction kept 9 bases outside the gene matches. CDR1 is LNHDA and CDR2 is SQIVND in the germline V gene (reference sequence). As DNA, the CDR3 is TGTGCCAGTAGTGTTATTAGCGGGAGGCCCGCCTACGAGCAGTACTTC. It codes for CASSVISGRPAYEQYF.

The DNA for the CDR3 is TGTGCCAGCAGTCTCAGGACTAACTATGGCTACACCTTC. Its protein is CASSLRTNYGYTF. The chain carries TRBV12-3 or TRBV12-4 and TRBJ1-2; D remains ambiguous. CDR3 length equals 13 residues. V dropped 5 bases and J dropped 0 bases, with 7 bases sitting between them.

This rearrangement joins TRBV5-8 to TRBJ1-2; D is unresolved. The CDR3 is made up of 13 amino acids. The germline V gene encodes CDR1 SGHTS and CDR2 YDEGEE. V was cut by 5 bases and J by 4 bases, with 12 bases left in between. Written as DNA, the CDR3 is TGTGCCAGCAGTTCAGGTACAGCCTATGGCTACACCTTC. This translates into CASSSGTAYGYTF.

The genes are TRBV6-1 and TRBJ1-1; 7 bases align to TRBD1. The trim removed 3 bases at V and 0 bases at J, leaving 10 bases unmatched. The CDR3 has 17 residues. CDR1 is MNHNS, CDR2 SASEGT, per germline. CDR3 coding DNA: TGTGCCAGCAGTGATACCGGGACAGCCCGTATGAACACTGAAGCTTTCTTT. Its protein is CASSDTGTARMNTEAFF.

This chain links TRBV7-3 with TRBJ1-1, with 7 positions matching TRBD1. The CDR3 is made up of 14 amino acids. Trimming at V came to 5 bases and at J to 4 bases, leaving 7 bases not matched to a gene. Germline loops: CDR1 SGHTA, CDR2 FQGTGA. In nucleotides, the CDR3 is TGTGCCAGCAGCCTTAAACCAGGGGGCACTGAAGCTTTCTTT. Its translation: CASSLKPGGTEAFF.

The chain is built from TRBV6-6 and TRBJ1-1; no clear D. This CDR3 has 15 residues. From germline, CDR1 is MNHNY and CDR2 SVGAGI (reference sequence). V lost 2 bases and J lost 4, with 14 bases in between. CDR3 sequence reads: CASSYGITGSTEAFF. The CDR3 DNA is TGTGCCAGCAGTTACGGAATTACGGGGTCCACTGAAGCTTTCTTT.

This clone came up once. This sequence joins TRBV15 and TRBJ2-3; TRBD2 agrees at 15 bases. Germline CDR1 reads LNHNV; CDR2 reads YYDKDF (reference sequence). The ends lost 1 base at V and 1 base at J; junction bases unmatched: 0. This CDR3 contains 17 residues. CDR3 in amino acids: CATSRGTSGRGTDTQYF. The CDR3 DNA follows: TGTGCCACCAGCAGAGGGACTAGCGGGAGGGGCACAGATACGCAGTATTTT.